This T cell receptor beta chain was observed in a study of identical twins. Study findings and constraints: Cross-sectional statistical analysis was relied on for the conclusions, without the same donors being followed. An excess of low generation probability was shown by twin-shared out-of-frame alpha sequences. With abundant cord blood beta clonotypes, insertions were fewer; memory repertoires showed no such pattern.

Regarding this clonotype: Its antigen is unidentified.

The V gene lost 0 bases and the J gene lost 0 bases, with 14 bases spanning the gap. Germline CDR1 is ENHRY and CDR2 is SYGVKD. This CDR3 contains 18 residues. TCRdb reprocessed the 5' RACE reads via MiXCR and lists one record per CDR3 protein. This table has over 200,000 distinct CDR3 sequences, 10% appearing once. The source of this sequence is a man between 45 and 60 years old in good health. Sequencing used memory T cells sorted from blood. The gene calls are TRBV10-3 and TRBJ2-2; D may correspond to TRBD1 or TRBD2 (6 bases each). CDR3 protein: CAISESLSGASNTGELFF. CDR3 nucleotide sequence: TGTGCCATCAGTGAGTCGCTATCGGGGGCCTCGAACACCGGGGAGCTGTTTTTT.